This entry lists 14 T cell receptor beta chains sequenced from one sample in a study of blood T cells in healthy people across ages. Using a J-beta primer mix together with a sample-barcoded 5' primer, a second PCR was run for roughly 6 to 12 cycles. TCRdb fed the 5' RACE reads into MiXCR, producing one record per CDR3 protein. The sample lists roughly 700,000 distinct CDR3 sequences; approximately 50% were seen once. The sequencing sample was made of blood. These receptors were taken from a woman in her sixties or seventies in good health.

The chain has TRBV28 and TRBJ2-7; D is unresolved. Germline-derived CDR1 and CDR2 are MDHEN and SYDVKM. The V end was cut by 10 bases, the J end by 2 bases, with 12 bases between. The CDR3 is made up of 12 amino acids. The CDR3, as DNA: TGTGCCACTTCAGACCAAACCTACGAGCAGTACTTC. Translating gives CATSDQTYEQYF.

V usage is TRBV29-1 and J usage is TRBJ2-4; 7 nucleotides match TRBD1. The J call may be incorrect, as the DNA end agrees better with TRBJ2-7. The CDR3 runs to 13 residues. CDR1 and CDR2 (germline): SQVTM, ANQGSEA. CDR3 loop: CSIGTVKIYEQYF. In DNA, the CDR3 is TGCAGCATAGGGACAGTGAAAATCTACGAGCAGTACTTC.

This clonotype appeared a few times. J is TRBJ2-1 and V is TRBV12-3 or TRBV12-4; TRBD2 matches 10 bases. J gave up 8 bases and V 3 bases, and 13 bases lay outside the gene matches. This CDR3 has 17 amino acids. In nucleotides, the CDR3 is TGTGCCAGCAGTTTGGTCCAGGTGCCTAGCGGGAGCTATGAGCAGTTCTTC. This gives the protein CASSLVQVPSGSYEQFF.

CDR3 sequence reads: CASSSGPEGKLFF. The CDR3 DNA sequence: TGTGCCAGCAGCAGCGGGCCAGAGGGAAAACTGTTTTTT. The chain recombines TRBV7-9 with TRBJ1-4; D gene uncertain. V was cut by 5 bases and J by 10 bases, with 14 bases left in between. The CDR3 loop spans 13 amino acids. CDR1 is SEHNR and CDR2 is FQNEAQ in the germline V gene (reference sequence).

This clonotype turned up a few times. DNA for the CDR3: TGTGCCAGCAGTGTAGGTCGTGATTACGAGCAGTACTTC. Translation gives CASSVGRDYEQYF. This chain uses TRBV2 with TRBJ2-7; D is uncertain. Germline-derived CDR1 and CDR2 are SNHLY and FYNNEI. CDR3 length: 13 amino acids. Between the trimmed V and J ends, which lost 4 bases and 4 bases, there was a span of 11 bases.

This clonotype was observed a few times. This sequence joins TRBV15 and TRBJ2-1; possibly TRBD1 or TRBD2 for D (5 bases each). The CDR3 consists of 15 residues. V lost 4 bases and J 2 bases, leaving 12 bases between the germline ends. CDR1 and CDR2 (germline): LNHNV, YYDKDF (reference sequence). DNA for the CDR3: TGTGCCACCAGCACCCGGGACGCCGCCTACAATGAGCAGTTCTTC. It translates to CATSTRDAAYNEQFF.

V is TRBV20-1 and J is TRBJ2-3, with D perhaps TRBD2 (5 bases). Germline loops: CDR1 DFQATT, CDR2 SNEGSKA (reference sequence). The CDR3 runs to 16 residues. V was trimmed by 0 bases and J by 0 bases, leaving 13 bases between them. Here the CDR3 reads CSARDERASSTDTQYF. CDR3 in DNA: TGCAGTGCTAGAGATGAGAGGGCCAGTAGCACAGATACGCAGTATTTT.

The chain couples TRBV6-6 to TRBJ1-6; D may be TRBD1 (6 bases). Germline lookup yields CDR1 MNHNY and CDR2 SVGAGI (reference sequence). V was clipped by 4 bases and J by 10 bases, with 20 bases between them. The CDR3 has 16 residues. The CDR3 reads CASSFQVSGVASPLHF. As DNA, the CDR3 is TGTGCCAGCAGTTTCCAGGTTTCAGGGGTCGCGTCACCCCTCCACTTT.

The chain uses TRBV7-2 and TRBJ2-7; a possible D gene is TRBD2 (6 bases). Germline CDR1 SGHTA, CDR2 FQGNSA. V lost 5 bases and J 7 bases, leaving 21 bases between the germline ends. The CDR3 totals 15 residues. The CDR3 DNA reads TGTGCCAGCAGCGGCGGAGGGTCAGTCTACAATGAGCAGTACTTC. Amino acids: CASSGGGSVYNEQYF.

The chain has TRBV4-3 and TRBJ2-1, with D uncertain. V gave up 0 bases and J gave up 4 bases, with 7 bases separating them. CDR3 size: 14 residues. Germline lookup yields CDR1 LGHNA and CDR2 YSLEER. The CDR3 DNA reads as TGCGCCAGCAGCCAAGATGGCCGGTACAATGAGCAGTTCTTC. This encodes CASSQDGRYNEQFF.

V is TRBV5-1 and J is TRBJ2-7; D remains ambiguous. This CDR3 has 15 residues. Per the germline V gene, CDR1 is SGHRS and CDR2 is YFSETQ. V shed 0 bases and J shed 1 base, with 11 bases lying between them. CDR3 loop: CASSLGAPASYEQYF. CDR3 nucleotides: TGCGCCAGCAGCTTGGGGGCGCCCGCTTCCTACGAGCAGTACTTC.

This clonotype was seen only once. The chain employs TRBV7-2 and TRBJ2-5; TRBD2 agrees at 11 bases. The CDR3 sequence is 16 residues long. Germline V gene lookup returns CDR1 SGHTA and CDR2 FQGNSA. J gave up 3 bases and V 5 bases, and 8 bases lay outside the gene matches. The CDR3, as DNA: TGTGCCAGCAGCCCACGGGCTAGCGGGAGGAAAGAGACCCAGTACTTC. It encodes CASSPRASGRKETQYF.

The chain recombines TRBV3-1 with TRBJ1-2, with D possibly matching TRBD1 (5 bases). V dropped 2 bases and J dropped 4 bases, with 17 bases sitting between them. Germline-derived CDR1 and CDR2 are LGHDT and YNNKEL (reference sequence). The CDR3 has 16 amino acids. CDR3 DNA: TGTGCCAGCAGCCAAAGCCTGGGGCCATCCTCCTATGGCTACACCTTC. Translated, it gives CASSQSLGPSSYGYTF.

The sample holds many counts of this clonotype. The genes are TRBV20-1 and TRBJ2-3, with a weak D call TRBD2 (5 bases). V was clipped by 2 bases and J by 0 bases, with 9 bases between them. Germline assignment: CDR1 DFQATT and CDR2 SNEGSKA (reference sequence). The CDR3 covers 14 residues. The CDR3: CSARPAASTDTQYF. CDR3 nucleotide sequence: TGCAGTGCTAGACCAGCGGCTAGCACAGATACGCAGTATTTT.